This T cell receptor beta chain was profiled in a study of T-cell reconstitution after alpha-beta-depleted transplantation in children. Unique molecular identifiers were used in preparing the TCRbeta library. A single record per CDR3 protein comes from TCRdb applying MiXCR to the PCR reads. This sample has 450,000 to 550,000 distinct CDR3 sequences, with roughly 10% found just once. The CDR3 totals 14 residues. Trimming removed 1 base from V and 2 bases from J, with 8 bases in between. CDR1 is KGHSH, CDR2 LQKENI, per germline. The rearrangement uses TRBV18 and TRBJ2-5; D not resolved. This sample comprised PBMCs, mostly from graft donor cells, obtained 180 days after TCRalphabeta/CD19-depleted stem cell transplant. The TCR sequence derives from a female patient between 2 and 15 years old who had a stem cell transplant for aplastic anemia, so the T cells may come from the graft donor. DNA for the CDR3: TGTGCCAGCTCACCACGCAAGGCTCAAGAGACCCAGTACTTC. It yields the protein CASSPRKAQETQYF.